The T cell receptor beta chain under discussion was sequenced for a study of blood T cell repertoires in COVID-19. Study-level information: Material from acute and convalescent COVID-19 was sourced from the United States, Italy and Spain. PBMCs, B-cell-depleted T cells, or T cells were the source of the cDNA or gDNA that made up the material.

Under the authors' procedure: Estimation of nucleated cell counts relied on the amplification of reference gene primers. The table came from immunoSEQ multiplex PCR; TCRdb's copy has only in-frame clones and leaves some out. V and J calls and clone size are copied from that table; D and trimming were computed from the DNA. The sample lists fewer than 90,000 clones, approximately 71% occurring once. Trimming removed 4 bases from V and 10 bases from J; junction bases left unmatched: 4. The CDR3 has 10 residues. Germline V gene lookup returns CDR1 DFQATT and CDR2 SNEGSKA (reference sequence). The chain carries TRBV20-1 and TRBJ2-7; 7 bases line up with TRBD1. The sample taken for sequencing was peripheral blood. This TCR was sampled from a woman in her 50s with acute or convalescent COVID-19. DNA for the CDR3: TGCAGTGCTAATGACAGGGCTCAGTACTTC. This sequence encodes CSANDRAQYF.